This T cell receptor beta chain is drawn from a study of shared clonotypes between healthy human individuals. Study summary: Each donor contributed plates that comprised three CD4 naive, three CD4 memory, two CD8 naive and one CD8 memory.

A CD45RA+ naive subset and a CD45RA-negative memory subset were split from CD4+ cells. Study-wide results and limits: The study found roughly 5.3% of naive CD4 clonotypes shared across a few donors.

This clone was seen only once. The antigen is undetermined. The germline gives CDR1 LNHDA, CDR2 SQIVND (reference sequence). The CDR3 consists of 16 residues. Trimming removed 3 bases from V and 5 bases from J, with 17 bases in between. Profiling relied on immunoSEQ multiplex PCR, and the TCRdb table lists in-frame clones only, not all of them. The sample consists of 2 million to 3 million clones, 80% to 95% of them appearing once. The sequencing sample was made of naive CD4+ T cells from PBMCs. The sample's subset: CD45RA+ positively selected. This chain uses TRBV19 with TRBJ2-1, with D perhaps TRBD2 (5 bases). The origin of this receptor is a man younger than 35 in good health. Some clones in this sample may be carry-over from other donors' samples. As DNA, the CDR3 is TGTGCCAGTAGTATTAGGCGGTGGGAGTCCGACAATGAGCAGTTCTTC. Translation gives CASSIRRWESDNEQFF.